This T cell receptor beta chain came from a study of molecular identifiers for immune sequencing clone quantification. TCRdb re-analysed the PCR reads in MiXCR, keeping a single row per CDR3 protein. The profile covers about 640,000 distinct CDR3 sequences, with less than 20% appearing a single time and about 0.9% taken by the ten largest. Sorted cell numbers of roughly 20,000 to 1,000,000, with 10%, 30% or 50% RNA, served as input for naive CD8 libraries. Germline loops: CDR1 SGHTS, CDR2 YDEGEE. With 2 bases removed from V and 6 bases from J, the gap between germline ends came to 15 bases. The CDR3 has 14 amino acids.

The genes are TRBV5-8 and TRBJ2-7, with a tentative D call TRBD1 (6 bases). The sequence was collected from a human donor in good health. Some libraries in this study had Jurkat cell RNA spiked in. What was sequenced was naive CD8+ T cells from blood, with Jurkat cell RNA spiked in. Subset indicated: FACS-sorted CD8+CD4-CCR7+CD45RA+ naive T cells. In DNA, the CDR3 is TGTGCCAGCAGCTTTTCGGCAGGGGTATTCGAGCAGTACTTC. Translation: CASSFSAGVFEQYF.